The entry that follows covers one TCR beta chain sequence. The sample originates from a study of blood T cell repertoires in COVID-19. Study-level information: PBMCs, B-cell-depleted T cells, or T cells provided the cDNA or gDNA that made up the material.

The assay was immunoSEQ multiplex PCR, and TCRdb's table has in-frame clones only and misses some. The sample records approximately 76,000 clones, about 90% being singletons. The germline V gene has CDR1 LGHDT and CDR2 YNNKEL (reference sequence). The CDR3 has 17 residues. The trim removed 2 bases at V and 6 bases at J, leaving 8 bases unmatched. Sequencing was carried out using peripheral blood. The V call is TRBV3-1 (or the pseudogene TRBV3-2), the J call TRBJ1-5, with TRBD1 identical over 12 bases. This sequence was found in a man at least 80 years old in a cohort sampled during active COVID-19. The CDR3 coding sequence is TGTGCCAGCAGCCAAAGCCGGGACAGGGGGCGAGGTCAGCCCCAGCATTTT. Its protein product is CASSQSRDRGRGQPQHF.